This T cell receptor (beta chain) stems from a study of blood T cell repertoires in COVID-19 (dated by TCRdb to 2018 to 2020). General notes on the study: Samples covering the acute and convalescent phases of COVID-19 were provided by collaborators in the United States, Italy and Spain. The sample metadata nearly always contained a de-identified subject ID, COVID-19 status, age in years and sex. Deeply sampled blood TCRbeta repertoires from subjects exposed to, actively infected with, or recovered from COVID-19 were included in the dataset. The prospective study material was composed of cDNA or gDNA derived from T cells, B-cell-depleted T cells, or PBMCs. Samples were obtained from the ongoing ImmuneRACE study (first 160 participants) and from over 1,000 subjects provided by 6 global collaborators. The repertoires were released in a freely available public database meant as a resource for research on the immune response to SARS-CoV-2. Where available, HLA class I and class II types were obtained from metadata supplied by the sample provider rather than from assay-based typing. The paper as a whole reports these results and caveats: The amount of clinical and demographic metadata varied by source and participant and was provided uncurated.

Note on this clone: The antigen it recognizes is unknown. Base qualities are not at hand, and no much larger clone is one base apart.

Spanning cysteine to phenylalanine, the CDR3 consists of 17 amino acids. This entry keeps only the CDR3 DNA: 51 bases, framed from base 1. V and J are truncated by 0 bases and 10 bases respectively, leaving an intervening sequence of 21 bases. Per the germline V gene (reference sequence), PRHDT is the CDR1 and FYEKMQ is the CDR2. The collaborating institutions used their own protocols to collect whole blood in K2EDTA tubes. Collaborator samples were shipped for TCRbeta analysis as frozen whole blood, isolated PBMCs, or DNA extracted from either sample type. TCRbeta CDR3 regions were amplified from genomic DNA using the immunoSEQ Assay, a bias-controlled multiplex PCR. Turning to the authors' computational methods: Nucleated cell counts per sample were estimated from amplification of reference gene primers within the assay. To quantify the absolute abundance of each unique TCRbeta CDR3 rearrangement, sequence reads were collapsed and filtered. For each sample, productive Simpson clonality was calculated as the square root of Simpson's diversity index over productive rearrangements. TCRdb limited this immuneACCESS table to in-frame rearrangements with V and J called. A share of clones is missing; checked studies link under half to unresolved V genes, and the rest is unexplained. The D gene and trimming were derived from the DNA, and the V and J assignments and clone size from that table. For this sample the table gives about 380,000 clones, of which roughly 80% were detected only once. Jointly, the top ten make up around 1.1% of the sample.

Input material: peripheral blood. The V and J genes are TRBV13 and TRBJ1-4; the D gene is possibly TRBD1, with 5 bases matching. The sequence was collected from a human donor with acute or convalescent COVID-19. The donor label of this sample is uncertain. The DNA is as follows: TGTGCCAGCAGCTTAGGGGGGCTTCGGGAGGATAGAGGAAAACTGTTTTTT. Protein translation: CASSLGGLREDRGKLFF.